Listed below are T cell receptor beta chains from one sample, sequenced in a study of CD8 T cells in ankylosing spondylitis. In TCRdb, the 5' RACE reads were re-called with MiXCR into one record per CDR3 protein. The sample includes approximately 520,000 distinct CDR3 sequences, about 5.4% seen only once; the top ten take under 4.5%. The specimen sequenced was blood, either unsorted or a sorted T cell fraction (not recorded which). The receptor set was obtained from a male donor with ankylosing spondylitis. CDR3s include the opening cysteine and the closing phenylalanine or tryptophan. The D gene is left open where the match is weak. Some rows mark clone size as missing; the rest say once, few, many or name a class of expanded clone.

CDR3 | DNA | D | size | J | length | V
CASSQGTGTGYTF | TGTGCCAGCAGCCAAGGAACGGGGACTGGCTACACCTTC | - | many | TRBJ1-2 | 13 | TRBV3-1
CSASTGTYYGYTF | TGCAGCGCCTCGACAGGGACCTACTATGGCTACACCTTC | TRBD1 | many | TRBJ1-2 | 13 | TRBV29-1
CASSASQGIPYNEQFF | TGTGCCAGCAGCGCGTCACAGGGGATCCCCTACAATGAGCAGTTCTTC | TRBD1 | many | TRBJ2-1 | 16 | TRBV9
CSVGSGNARETQYF | TGCAGCGTTGGTAGCGGTAATGCCCGAGAGACCCAGTACTTC | - | many | TRBJ2-5 | 14 | TRBV29-1
CASSSRSPAGYGNTIYF | TGTGCCAGCAGCTCCCGTTCCCCGGCAGGATATGGAAACACCATATATTTT | - | - | TRBJ1-3 | 17 | TRBV5-8
CASSYWRGLAEPQHF | TGTGCCAGCAGTTACTGGCGGGGGCTCGCGGAGCCCCAGCATTTT | - | many | TRBJ1-5 | 15 | TRBV6-5
CASSLRNNEQFF | TGTGCCAGCAGTTTACGGAACAATGAGCAGTTCTTC | - | many | TRBJ2-1 | 12 | TRBV12-3/TRBV12-4
CSARASQGRNGYTF | TGCAGTGCTAGAGCGAGTCAGGGGAGGAATGGCTACACCTTC | - | many | TRBJ1-2 | 14 | TRBV20-1
CASSFSNLGTGASGANVLTF | TGTGCCAGCAGCTTTAGCAATCTCGGGACAGGGGCCTCTGGGGCCAACGTCCTGACTTTC | TRBD1 | many | TRBJ2-6 | 20 | TRBV7-9
CASSWTGDTEAFF | TGCGCCAGCAGCTGGACAGGGGACACTGAAGCTTTCTTT | TRBD1 | many | TRBJ1-1 | 13 | TRBV5-1
CASSPDLVGANVLTF | TGTGCCAGCAGTCCGGACTTGGTAGGGGCCAACGTCCTGACTTTC | - | many | TRBJ2-6 | 15 | TRBV12-3/TRBV12-4
CSALGLGQGTQPQHF | TGCAGTGCTCTGGGTTTGGGACAGGGAACTCAGCCCCAGCATTTT | TRBD1 | few | TRBJ1-5 | 15 | TRBV20-1
CASSPLAGGINEQFF | TGTGCCAGCTCACCACTAGCGGGGGGAATCAATGAGCAGTTCTTC | TRBD2 | few | TRBJ2-1 | 15 | TRBV18
CASSLSGYGYGYTF | TGTGCCAGCAGTTTATCGGGGTATGGCTATGGCTACACCTTC | - | many | TRBJ1-2 | 14 | TRBV27
CASLGYYEQYF | TGTGCCAGTCTCGGCTACTACGAGCAGTACTTC | - | many | TRBJ2-7 | 11 | TRBV7-8
CSVAGAYSNQPQHF | TGCAGCGTTGCGGGGGCTTATAGCAATCAGCCCCAGCATTTT | - | many | TRBJ1-5 | 14 | TRBV29-1
CASSPEGDSYGYTF | TGCGCCAGCAGCCCCGAGGGGGATAGCTATGGCTACACCTTC | - | many | TRBJ1-2 | 14 | TRBV4-3
CATSRGGLRETQYF | TGTGCCACCAGCAGAGGAGGGCTGCGAGAGACCCAGTACTTC | - | many | TRBJ2-5 | 14 | TRBV15
CASSLRQGDTIYF | TGTGCCAGCAGCTTACGACAGGGGGACACCATATATTTT | TRBD1 | - | TRBJ1-3 | 13 | TRBV28
CASSQEVALVPYEQYF | TGCGCCAGCAGCCAAGAAGTGGCACTGGTCCCCTACGAGCAGTACTTC | - | many | TRBJ2-7 | 16 | TRBV4-1
CSARDFRVGLGTEAFF | TGCAGTGCTAGAGATTTTAGAGTGGGGCTAGGGACTGAAGCTTTCTTT | - | many | TRBJ1-1 | 16 | TRBV20-1
CSASRRLAKNIQYF | TGCAGCGCCAGCCGGAGACTAGCCAAAAACATTCAGTACTTC | - | few | TRBJ2-4 | 14 | TRBV29-1
CANSLLQGSYGYTF | TGTGCCAACAGCCTCCTACAGGGATCCTATGGCTACACCTTC | - | many | TRBJ1-2 | 14 | TRBV6-1
CSARGTGELFF | TGCAGTGCTAGGGGTACCGGGGAGCTGTTTTTT | - | many | TRBJ2-2 | 11 | TRBV20-1
CASRYFASYNEQFF | TGTGCCAGCAGATATTTTGCCTCCTACAATGAGCAGTTCTTC | - | - | TRBJ2-1 | 14 | TRBV12-3/TRBV12-4
CASSLRTSSEAFF | TGTGCCAGCAGCTTAAGGACTTCTTCTGAAGCTTTCTTT | - | few | TRBJ1-1 | 13 | TRBV7-9
CASSLSFVSMDTEAFF | TGTGCCAGCAGTTTATCGTTTGTGAGTATGGACACTGAAGCTTTCTTT | - | many | TRBJ1-1 | 16 | TRBV27
CASSTGTDNQPQHF | TGCGCCAGCAGCACCGGGACAGACAATCAGCCCCAGCATTTT | TRBD1 | many | TRBJ1-5 | 14 | TRBV5-1
CSARDRASTDTQYF | TGCAGTGCTAGAGACAGGGCTAGCACAGATACGCAGTATTTT | - | many | TRBJ2-3 | 14 | TRBV20-1
CSTREGSLGYEQYF | TGCAGTACCCGGGAGGGCTCGCTTGGATACGAGCAGTACTTC | TRBD2 | many | TRBJ2-7 | 14 | TRBV29-1
CASSSAGDTQYF | TGTGCCAGCAGCTCCGCGGGGGATACGCAGTATTTT | - | - | TRBJ2-3 | 12 | TRBV7-2
CASSRGSGSYNEQFF | TGTGCCAGCAGCCGGGGATCCGGATCCTACAATGAGCAGTTCTTC | - | many | TRBJ2-1 | 15 | TRBV4-2
CASSKQDNGYGYTF | TGTGCCAGCAGTAAACAAGACAACGGCTATGGCTACACCTTC | - | many | TRBJ1-2 | 14 | TRBV12-3/TRBV12-4
CASSIMRGRGYGYTF | TGTGCCAGCAGCATCATGAGGGGGCGCGGGTATGGCTACACCTTC | TRBD1 | many | TRBJ1-2 | 15 | TRBV7-2
CSAIYPTVPGEQYF | TGCAGTGCTATTTACCCGACAGTGCCGGGCGAGCAGTACTTC | - | many | TRBJ2-7 | 14 | TRBV20-1
CASSADRGPPLHF | TGTGCCAGCAGCGCCGACCGGGGGCCACCCCTCCACTTT | - | many | TRBJ1-6 | 13 | TRBV7-8
CASRAGTDYEQYF | TGTGCCAGCAGGGCCGGGACAGACTACGAGCAGTACTTC | TRBD1 | many | TRBJ2-7 | 13 | TRBV27
CASRSGSITGELFF | TGTGCCAGCCGATCTGGCAGCATCACCGGGGAGCTGTTTTTT | - | many | TRBJ2-2 | 14 | TRBV7-2
CSARAGLAEAYQETQYF | TGCAGCGCCCGGGCCGGACTAGCGGAGGCGTACCAAGAGACCCAGTACTTC | TRBD2 | many | TRBJ2-5 | 17 | TRBV29-1
CAISERGPLDTEAFF | TGTGCCATCAGTGAAAGAGGGCCGCTGGATACTGAAGCTTTCTTT | - | many | TRBJ1-1 | 15 | TRBV10-3
CASSLPVGGYEQYF | TGTGCCAGCAGCTTGCCTGTCGGGGGGTACGAGCAGTACTTC | TRBD2 | many | TRBJ2-7 | 14 | TRBV5-5
CASSQTPLYRGYTF | TGTGCCAGCAGCCAAACCCCTCTTTATCGCGGCTACACCTTC | - | - | TRBJ1-2 | 14 | TRBV3-1
CASSQGQVAGNTIYF | TGCGCCAGCAGCCAAGGGCAAGTGGCTGGAAACACCATATATTTT | - | many | TRBJ1-3 | 15 | TRBV4-3
CASSPLGYEQFF | TGTGCCAGCTCACCACTAGGGTATGAGCAGTTCTTC | - | many | TRBJ2-1 | 12 | TRBV18
CASRTTQGITEAFF | TGCGCCAGCAGAACTACCCAGGGAATTACTGAAGCTTTCTTT | - | many | TRBJ1-1 | 14 | TRBV4-3
CASSLVGGQVNEKLFF | TGTGCCAGCAGCTTAGTCGGGGGGCAAGTTAATGAAAAACTGTTTTTT | - | many | TRBJ1-4 | 16 | TRBV7-2
CATSRIAANEKLFF | TGTGCCACCAGTCGGATTGCGGCTAATGAAAAACTGTTTTTT | - | many | TRBJ1-4 | 14 | TRBV15
CASSSEGGQLLQETQYF | TGTGCCAGCAGCTCGGAGGGGGGACAGCTTCTCCAAGAGACCCAGTACTTC | - | many | TRBJ2-5 | 17 | TRBV4-2
CASRPGLAYEQYF | TGTGCCAGCAGACCCGGACTAGCCTACGAGCAGTACTTC | TRBD2 | many | TRBJ2-7 | 13 | TRBV2